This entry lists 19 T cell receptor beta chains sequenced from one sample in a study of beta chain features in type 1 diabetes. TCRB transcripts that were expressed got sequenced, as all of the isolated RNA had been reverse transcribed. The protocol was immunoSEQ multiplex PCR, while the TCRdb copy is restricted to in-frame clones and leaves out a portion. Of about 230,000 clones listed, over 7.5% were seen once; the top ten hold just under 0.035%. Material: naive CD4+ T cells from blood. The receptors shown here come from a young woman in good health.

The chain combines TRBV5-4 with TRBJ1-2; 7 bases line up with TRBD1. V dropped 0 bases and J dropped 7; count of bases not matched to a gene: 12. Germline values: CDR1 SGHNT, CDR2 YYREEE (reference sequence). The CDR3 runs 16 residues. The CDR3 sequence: CASSLVGGGVLGGYTF. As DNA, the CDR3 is TGTGCCAGCAGCTTGGTAGGGGGCGGTGTTTTGGGTGGCTACACCTTC.

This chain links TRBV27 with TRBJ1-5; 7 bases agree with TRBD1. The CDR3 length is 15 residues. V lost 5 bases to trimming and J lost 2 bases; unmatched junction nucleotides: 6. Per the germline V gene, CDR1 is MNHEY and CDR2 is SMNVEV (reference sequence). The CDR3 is CASSPGQVRNQPQHF. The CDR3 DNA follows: TGTGCCAGCAGTCCCGGACAGGTTCGCAATCAGCCCCAGCATTTT.

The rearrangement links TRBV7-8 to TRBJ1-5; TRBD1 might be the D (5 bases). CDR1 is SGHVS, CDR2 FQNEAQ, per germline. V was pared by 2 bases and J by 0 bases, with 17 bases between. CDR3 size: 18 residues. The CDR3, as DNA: TGTGCCAGCAGCTTAAAGGGGCTAGGCGACGGTAGCAATCAGCCCCAGCATTTT. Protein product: CASSLKGLGDGSNQPQHF.

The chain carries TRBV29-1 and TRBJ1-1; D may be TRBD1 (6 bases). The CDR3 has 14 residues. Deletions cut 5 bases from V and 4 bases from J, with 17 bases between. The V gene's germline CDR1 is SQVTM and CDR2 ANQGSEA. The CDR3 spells CSVMGIQGITEAFF. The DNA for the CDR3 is TGCAGCGTTATGGGGATTCAGGGGATCACTGAAGCTTTCTTT.

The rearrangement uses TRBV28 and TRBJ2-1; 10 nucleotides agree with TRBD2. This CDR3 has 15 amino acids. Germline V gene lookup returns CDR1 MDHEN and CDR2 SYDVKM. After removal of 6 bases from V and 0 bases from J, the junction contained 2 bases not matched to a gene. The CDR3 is CASRPSGSSYNEQFF. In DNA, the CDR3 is TGTGCCAGCAGGCCTAGCGGGAGCTCCTACAATGAGCAGTTCTTC.

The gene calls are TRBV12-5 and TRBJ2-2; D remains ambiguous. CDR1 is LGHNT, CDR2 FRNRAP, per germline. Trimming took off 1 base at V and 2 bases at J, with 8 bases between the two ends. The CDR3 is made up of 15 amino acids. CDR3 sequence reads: CASGLEQSNTGELFF. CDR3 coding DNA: TGTGCTAGTGGTTTGGAACAGTCTAACACCGGGGAGCTGTTTTTT.

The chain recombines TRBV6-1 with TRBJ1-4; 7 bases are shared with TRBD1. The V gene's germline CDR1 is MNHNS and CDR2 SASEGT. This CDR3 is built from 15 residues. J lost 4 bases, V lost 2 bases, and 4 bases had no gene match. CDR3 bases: TGTGCCAGCAGTGAATTGGGACAGCTTAATGAAAAACTGTTTTTT. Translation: CASSELGQLNEKLFF.

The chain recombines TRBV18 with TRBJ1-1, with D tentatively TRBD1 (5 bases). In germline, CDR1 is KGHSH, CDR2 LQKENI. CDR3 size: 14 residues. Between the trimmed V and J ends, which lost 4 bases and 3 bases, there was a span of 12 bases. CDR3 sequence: CASSQSRVYTEAFF. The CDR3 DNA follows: TGTGCCAGCTCACAGTCCAGGGTCTACACTGAAGCTTTCTTT.

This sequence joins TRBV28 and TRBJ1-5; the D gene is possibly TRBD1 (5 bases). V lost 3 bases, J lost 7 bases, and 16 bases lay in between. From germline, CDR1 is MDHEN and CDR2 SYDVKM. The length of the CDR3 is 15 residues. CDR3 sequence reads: CASSFRRAGRQPQHF. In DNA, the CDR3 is TGTGCCAGCAGTTTTCGGAGGGCAGGGAGGCAGCCCCAGCATTTT.

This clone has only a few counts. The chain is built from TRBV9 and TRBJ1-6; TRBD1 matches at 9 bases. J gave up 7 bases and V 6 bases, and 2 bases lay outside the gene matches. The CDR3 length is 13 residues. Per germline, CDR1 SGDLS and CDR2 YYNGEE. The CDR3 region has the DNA TGTGCCAGCAAGGGACAGGGAAATTCACCCCTCCACTTT. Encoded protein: CASKGQGNSPLHF.

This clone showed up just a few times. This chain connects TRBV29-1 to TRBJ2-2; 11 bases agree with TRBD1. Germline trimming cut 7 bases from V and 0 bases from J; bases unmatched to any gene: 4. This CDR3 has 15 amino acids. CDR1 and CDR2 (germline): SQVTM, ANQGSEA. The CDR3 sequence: CSARTGGANTGELFF. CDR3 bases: TGCAGCGCCCGGACAGGGGGCGCGAACACCGGGGAGCTGTTTTTT.

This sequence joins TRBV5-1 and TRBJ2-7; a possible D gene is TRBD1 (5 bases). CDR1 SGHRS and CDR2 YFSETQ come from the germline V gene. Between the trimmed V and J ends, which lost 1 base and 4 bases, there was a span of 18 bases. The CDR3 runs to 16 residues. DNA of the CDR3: TGCGCCAGCAGCTTGCAGGGTCCAACGCCGCGGTACGAGCAGTACTTC. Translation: CASSLQGPTPRYEQYF.

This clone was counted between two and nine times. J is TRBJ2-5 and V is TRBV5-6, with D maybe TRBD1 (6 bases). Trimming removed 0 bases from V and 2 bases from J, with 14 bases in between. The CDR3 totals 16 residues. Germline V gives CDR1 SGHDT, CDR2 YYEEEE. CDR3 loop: CASSLAGDSWQETQYF. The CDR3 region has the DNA TGTGCCAGCAGCTTGGCAGGGGATAGTTGGCAAGAGACCCAGTACTTC.

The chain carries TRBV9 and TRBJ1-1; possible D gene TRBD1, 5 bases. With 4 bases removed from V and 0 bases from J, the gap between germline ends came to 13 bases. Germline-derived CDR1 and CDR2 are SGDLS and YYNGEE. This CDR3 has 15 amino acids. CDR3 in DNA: TGTGCCAGCAGCATTGACAGTACCATGAACACTGAAGCTTTCTTT. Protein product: CASSIDSTMNTEAFF.

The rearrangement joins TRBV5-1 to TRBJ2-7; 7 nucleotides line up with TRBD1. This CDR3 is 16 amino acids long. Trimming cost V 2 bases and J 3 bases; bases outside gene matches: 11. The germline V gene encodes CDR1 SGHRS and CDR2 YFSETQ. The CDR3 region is CASSFARQGGSYEQYF. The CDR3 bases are TGCGCCAGCAGCTTTGCCCGACAGGGTGGGAGCTACGAGCAGTACTTC.

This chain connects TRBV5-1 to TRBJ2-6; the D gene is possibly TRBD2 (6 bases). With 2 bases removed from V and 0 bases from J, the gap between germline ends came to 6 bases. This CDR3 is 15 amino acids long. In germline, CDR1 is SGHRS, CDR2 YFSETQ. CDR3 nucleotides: TGCGCCAGCAGCTTCGGGGGCTCTGGGGCCAACGTCCTGACTTTC. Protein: CASSFGGSGANVLTF.

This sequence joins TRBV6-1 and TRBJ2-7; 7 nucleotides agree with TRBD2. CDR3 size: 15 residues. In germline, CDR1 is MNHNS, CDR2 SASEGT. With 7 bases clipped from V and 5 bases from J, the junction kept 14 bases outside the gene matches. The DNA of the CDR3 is TGTGCCAGCAAAAAGCGGGGAGTACGCGGTCACGAGCAGTACTTC. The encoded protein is CASKKRGVRGHEQYF.

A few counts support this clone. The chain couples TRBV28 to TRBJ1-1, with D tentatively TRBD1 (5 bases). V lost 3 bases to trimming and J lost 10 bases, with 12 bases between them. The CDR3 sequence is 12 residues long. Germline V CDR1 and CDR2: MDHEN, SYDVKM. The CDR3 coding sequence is TGTGCCAGCAGTTTCGGCGCGCAGGGAGCTTTCTTT. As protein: CASSFGAQGAFF.

The CDR3 loop is CASSQVGGPTDTQYF. The CDR3 region has the DNA TGTGCCAGCAGCCAAGTGGGCGGGCCCACAGATACGCAGTATTTT. The genes are TRBV9 and TRBJ2-3, with a weak D call TRBD2 (5 bases). Germline values: CDR1 SGDLS, CDR2 YYNGEE. Trimming removed 4 bases from V and 2 bases from J, with 14 bases in between. The CDR3 has 15 residues.